The clone carrying this T cell receptor beta chain was counted a single time. The germline V gene has CDR1 ENHRY and CDR2 SYGVKD. V was trimmed by 0 bases and J by 1 base, leaving 8 bases between them. This CDR3 is 15 amino acids long. The data were taken from a study of blood T cell repertoires in COVID-19. Some clones are missing from TCRdb's copy, which holds only in-frame ones; the method was immunoSEQ multiplex PCR. The sample contains 300,000 to 400,000 clones, roughly 90% of which appear only once. This TCR derives from a man aged 25-45 years with COVID-19, enrolled during active disease. The chain employs TRBV10-3 and TRBJ2-3; no clear D. Material for sequencing was peripheral blood. CDR3 sequence (DNA): TGTGCCATCAGTGAGTCAATACTTCGCACAGATACGCAGTATTTT. Residues: CAISESILRTDTQYF.